This T cell receptor (beta chain) came from a study of shared clonotypes between healthy human individuals. Study-wide background: Three CD4 naive, three CD4 memory, two CD8 naive and one CD8 memory plate were used per donor.

General study findings and limits: Memory subsets generally showed smaller estimated richness than naive subsets did. Relative to their counterparts shared across all four donors, non-shared clonotypes exhibited diminished generation probabilities.

J was trimmed by 4 bases and V by 1 base; bases with no gene match: 12. The germline V gene has CDR1 SGHVS and CDR2 FQNEAQ. The CDR3 loop spans 17 amino acids. CD45RO-negative CD8 cells positively selected for CCR7 made up the naive population, which excluded terminally differentiated effector memory CD45RA+ cells. Concerning this clone itself: What it binds is unknown.

Generated by immunoSEQ multiplex PCR, the TCRdb table keeps only in-frame clones and is missing some. The data contain about 2.1 million clones, approximately 94% of them singletons. This receptor was identified in a man younger than 30 in good health. Some clones in this sample may be carry-over from other donors' samples. The V gene is TRBV7-8, the J gene TRBJ2-7; 8 bases are shared with TRBD2. The sequenced material came from naive CD8+ T cells from PBMCs. CDR3 amino acids: CASSLGLAGTRSYEQYF. CDR3 DNA sequence: TGTGCCAGCAGCTTAGGGCTGGCCGGGACTAGGTCATACGAGCAGTACTTC.